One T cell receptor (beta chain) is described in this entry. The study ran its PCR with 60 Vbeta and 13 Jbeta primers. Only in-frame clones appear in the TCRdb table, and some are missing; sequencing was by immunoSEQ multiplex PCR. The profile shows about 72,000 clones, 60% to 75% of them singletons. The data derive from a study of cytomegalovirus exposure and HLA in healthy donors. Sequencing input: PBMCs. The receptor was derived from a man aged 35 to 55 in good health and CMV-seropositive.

In DNA, the CDR3 is TGTGCCAGCAGCGTAGACAGGGAGAGTGGCTACACCTTC. This codes for CASSVDRESGYTF. This chain joins TRBV9 and TRBJ1-2, with D maybe TRBD1 (6 bases). V was clipped by 0 bases and J by 7 bases, with 10 bases between them. The V gene's germline CDR1 is SGDLS and CDR2 YYNGEE. The CDR3 is made up of 13 amino acids.